Listed here are 6 T cell receptor beta chains from one sample, sequenced in a study of regulatory T cells in long-lasting Graves disease. Time point here: newly diagnosed GD, antithyroid drugs for less than 3 months. RNA isolated from PBMCs was used to make the TCR library. To make TCR beta libraries, researchers used iRepertoire HTBI primers and Arm-PCR of CDR3 regions. TCRdb itself ran the multiplex PCR reads through MiXCR, one entry per CDR3 protein. Seen here are some 410,000 distinct CDR3 sequences, around 15% observed once, and the top ten hold about 10%. The same sample was also used in a study of T cells in Graves' hyperthyroidism and ophthalmopathy.

The sequences come from peripheral blood mononuclear cells (PBMCs), collected at new diagnosis, from a patient treated with antithyroid drugs. The receptors originated from a woman under 40 with Graves disease.

There are many counts of this clonotype. The CDR3 is CASSRGLAVTDTQYF. DNA of the CDR3: TGTGCCAGCAGTCGGGGACTAGCGGTTACAGATACGCAGTATTTT. The chain employs TRBV12-3 or TRBV12-4 and TRBJ2-3; 11 bases line up with TRBD2. The CDR3 spans 15 residues. V dropped 5 bases and J dropped 3; count of bases not matched to a gene: 4.

This chain links TRBV10-3 with TRBJ1-5, with D possibly TRBD1 on 5 matching bases. The V gene's germline CDR1 is ENHRY and CDR2 SYGVKD. The CDR3 has 14 residues. Trimming removed 0 bases from V and 4 bases from J, with 7 bases in between. DNA for the CDR3: TGTGCCATCAGTGAGTCGAGGGGAAATCAGCCCCAGCATTTT. Its translation is CAISESRGNQPQHF.

This clonotype has at least ten counts. This chain links TRBV28 with TRBJ2-7; D call uncertain. Germline V gene sequence: CDR1 MDHEN, CDR2 SYDVKM. The CDR3 loop spans 13 amino acids. Deletions cut 5 bases from V and 2 bases from J, with 10 bases between. CDR3 sequence (DNA): TGTGCCAGCAGTATCGAGTTCCCCTACGAGCAGTACTTC. Its protein product is CASSIEFPYEQYF.

Remarks on this clonotype: A much larger clone is a single base away; this may be a read error. J is TRBJ2-1 and V is TRBV6-1, with D possibly matching TRBD1 (6 bases). The CDR3 runs to 14 residues. Trimming pared 6 bases from V and 8 bases from J, leaving 17 bases between. The V gene's germline CDR1 is MNHNS and CDR2 SASEGT. The CDR3 region is CASSSPGTHDEQFF. The CDR3 coding sequence is TGTGCCAGCAGCTCCCCCGGGACACACGATGAGCAGTTCTTC.

This clonotype was detected ten times or more. The rearrangement links TRBV18 to TRBJ2-2; D ambiguous. Looked up from germline, CDR1 is KGHSH and CDR2 is LQKENI. The CDR3 covers 15 residues. V lost 0 bases, J lost 4 bases, and 9 bases lay in between. This CDR3 reads CASSPPSVGTGELFF. The CDR3 region has the DNA TGTGCCAGCTCACCACCGTCTGTAGGCACCGGGGAGCTGTTTTTT. Full variable domain (remainder filled in from reference TRBV18 and TRBJ2-2): NAGVMQNPRHLVRRRGQEARLRCSPMKGHSHVYWYRQLPEEGLKFMVYLQKENIIDESGMPKERFSAEFPKEGPSILRIQQVVRGDSAAYFCASSPPSVGTGELFFGEGSRLTVL.

The chain combines TRBV6-1 with TRBJ2-7, with 7 bases that match TRBD2. This CDR3 contains 15 residues. Germline CDR1 is MNHNS and CDR2 is SASEGT. J lost 1 base, V lost 11 bases, and 14 bases had no gene match. This chain's CDR3 is CAGEGPGAHSYEQYF. DNA for the CDR3: TGTGCCGGGGAGGGTCCCGGGGCCCATTCCTACGAGCAGTACTTC.